Listed here are 13 T cell receptor beta chains from one sample, sequenced in a study of T cells in women clearing cervical HPV infection. Sequencing was performed with immunoSEQ multiplex PCR; in TCRdb, only in-frame clones are kept and a portion is missing. The table for this sample gives tens of thousands of clones. The sample consisted of blood buffy coat. These receptors were collected from a woman between 18 and 70 years old with a cervical HPV16 infection that either progressed to CIN3+ or cleared (not recorded which).

CDR3 DNA, as far as it was read: TGTGCCAGTACCAGTAGGGGATTACAGGATGAAAAA. Its translation is CASTSRGLQDEK. The whole CDR3 is CASTSRGLQDEKLFF. The chain joins TRBV19 to TRBJ1-4, with D possibly TRBD1 on 5 matching bases. The read is 3 residues too short to cover the CDR3 end, so that end is filled in from the germline J gene. Between the trimmed V and J ends, which lost 7 bases and 6 bases, there was a span of 18 bases. CDR1 LNHDA and CDR2 SQIVND come from the germline V gene (reference sequence). The CDR3 runs 15 residues.

Turning to this clone: Read data end 3 residues before the CDR3 end; the end is taken from the germline J gene. This chain uses TRBV29-1 with TRBJ2-7, with 9 bases aligning to TRBD1. Germline assignment: CDR1 SQVTM and CDR2 ANQGSEA. The CDR3 consists of 14 residues. With 7 bases clipped from V and 2 bases from J, the junction kept 9 bases outside the gene matches. The CDR3: CSASTGGPPYEQYF. CDR3 DNA, as far as it was read: TGCAGCGCCTCGACAGGGGGGCCTCCCTACGAG.

This clone counts as medium-sized by frequency. Sequencing ends 3 residues short of the CDR3 end; the germline J gene provides the rest. This chain joins TRBV2 and TRBJ1-1; D not resolved. Germline V lookup: CDR1 SNHLY, CDR2 FYNNEI. This CDR3 has 14 amino acids. Between the trimmed V and J ends, which lost 7 bases and 4 bases, there was a span of 16 bases. This CDR3 reads CASTIEGVGTEAFF. The part of the CDR3 DNA that was read is TGTGCCAGCACCATCGAGGGCGTGGGCACTGAA.

Partial CDR3 DNA: TGCAGTGCTAGTAACCCTCCTATAGAGACG. Its translation: CSASNPPIET. The entire CDR3 protein is CSASNPPIETQYF. The V call is TRBV20-1, the J call TRBJ2-3; no clear D. The sequenced fragment ends 3 residues before the CDR3 boundary, so the rest is inferred from the germline J gene. This CDR3 region has 13 residues. Germline V gene lookup returns CDR1 DFQATT and CDR2 SNEGSKA (reference sequence).

As concerns this clone: The read ends 3 residues shy of where the CDR3 ends; the end is completed using the germline J gene. The chain uses TRBV20-1 and TRBJ2-7, with 9 bases that match TRBD2. Trimming cost V 1 base and J 4 bases; bases outside gene matches: 5. The germline V gene encodes CDR1 DFQATT and CDR2 SNEGSKA (reference sequence). The CDR3 is 14 residues long. CDR3 bases read: TGCAGTGCTAGAGGAGCGGGGGGTGGGTACGAG. It codes for CSARGAGGGYE. The whole CDR3 sequence reads CSARGAGGGYEQYF.

About this clone: Read sequence stops 3 residues before the CDR3 end, and the germline J gene provides the missing end. The chain combines TRBV7-2 with TRBJ2-2; TRBD1 is a possible D gene (5 bases). This CDR3 contains 14 residues. Germline V lookup: CDR1 SGHTA, CDR2 FQGNSA. The DNA read from the CDR3 is TGTGCCAGCAGCTTAGGCTCTGGGGCCAACGTG. This translates into CASSLGSGANV. The whole CDR3 region reads CASSLGSGANVLFF. Looking up the rest from reference TRBV7-2 and TRBJ2-2 gives the full variable domain: GAGVSQSPSNKVTEKGKDVELRCDPISGHTALYWYRQSLGQGLEFLIYFQGNSAPDKSGLPSDRFSAERTGGSVSTLTIQRTQQEDSAVYLCASSLGSGANVLFFGEGSRLTVL.

Points on this clone: The CDR3 is cut off 3 residues early in the read; its end comes from the germline J gene. The genes are TRBV5-1 and TRBJ2-1, with D unclear. This CDR3 is built from 12 residues. V lost 1 base and J lost 4, with 3 bases in between. Germline CDR1 reads SGHRS; CDR2 reads YFSETQ. CDR3 amino acids: CASSLYYNEQFF. The CDR3 bases that were read are TGCGCCAGCAGCTTGTATTACAATGAG. The entire variable domain, with the rest obtained from reference TRBV5-1 and TRBJ2-1, is as follows: KAGVTQTPRYLIKTRGQQVTLSCSPISGHRSVSWYQQTPGQGLQFLFEYFSETQRNKGNFPGRFSGRQFSNSRSEMNVSTLELGDSALYLCASSLYYNEQFFGPGTRLTVL.

Worth noting for this clone: The sequence runs out 3 residues before the end of the CDR3; the remainder is reconstructed from the germline J gene. V usage is TRBV29-1 and J usage is TRBJ2-7; no definite D call. V lost 6 bases, J lost 2 bases, and 17 bases lay in between. This CDR3 spans 14 amino acids. Germline V CDR1 and CDR2: SQVTM, ANQGSEA. CDR3 bases read: TGCAGCGTCATGGGTGGGCATACACCCTACGAG. It specifies CSVMGGHTPYE. The complete CDR3 sequence is CSVMGGHTPYEQYF.

Remarks on this clone: With the read ending 3 residues before the CDR3 end, the germline J gene is used to fill in that end. This chain links TRBV7-9 with TRBJ2-7; 8 positions agree with TRBD1. The CDR3 is 15 residues long. After removal of 5 bases from V and 6 bases from J, the junction contained 12 bases not matched to a gene. Germline loops: CDR1 SEHNR, CDR2 FQNEAQ (reference sequence). CDR3 DNA (partial): TGTGCCAGCAGCCCAACGACGGACAGGGCGGGCGAG. Protein sequence: CASSPTTDRAGE. In full, the CDR3 is CASSPTTDRAGEQYF.

As regards this clone: The observed sequence ends 3 residues before the CDR3 terminus, with the missing tail filled in from the germline J gene. The chain recombines TRBV2 with TRBJ2-5; weak D call: TRBD1 (6 bases). CDR1 and CDR2 from the germline V gene are SNHLY and FYNNEI. V gave up 3 bases and J gave up 4 bases, with 9 bases separating them. The CDR3 loop spans 13 amino acids. CDR3 bases read: TGTGCCAGCAGTGATATGGGGGCAGAGACC. Translation gives CASSDMGAET. In full, the CDR3 is CASSDMGAETQYF.

Concerning this clone: The read falls 3 residues short of the CDR3 end, and the missing part is taken from the germline J gene. The rearrangement joins TRBV20-1 to TRBJ1-2, with a possible D match to TRBD1 (5 bases). Germline V gene data show CDR1 as DFQATT and CDR2 as SNEGSKA (reference sequence). The CDR3 runs to 12 residues. CDR3 region: CSASETVRGYTF. CDR3 bases read: TGCAGTGCTAGTGAGACAGTGAGGGGC.

Comments on this clone: Sequencing ends 3 residues short of the CDR3 end; the germline J gene provides the rest. V gene TRBV18 combines with J gene TRBJ1-4, with 8 nucleotides matching TRBD1. This CDR3 has 15 amino acids. J was trimmed by 7 bases and V by 4 bases; bases with no gene match: 8. CDR1 is KGHSH, CDR2 LQKENI, per germline. Incomplete CDR3 DNA: TGTGCCAGCTCACTCTCGACAGGGGCGACTGAAAAA. Encoded protein: CASSLSTGATEK. The whole CDR3 reads CASSLSTGATEKLFF.

Concerning this clone: The read terminates 3 residues ahead of where the CDR3 ends, so the germline J gene completes it. This rearrangement joins TRBV7-6 to TRBJ2-5; 11 bases are shared with TRBD2. V dropped 5 bases and J dropped 3; count of bases not matched to a gene: 11. This CDR3 region has 17 residues. The germline CDR1 and CDR2 sequences are SGHVS and FNYEAQ. The CDR3 DNA, read in part, is TGTGCCAGCAGCGCGGGGGCTAGCGGGGGGACTAAAGAGACC. Translating gives CASSAGASGGTKET. The full CDR3 sequence reads CASSAGASGGTKETQYF.